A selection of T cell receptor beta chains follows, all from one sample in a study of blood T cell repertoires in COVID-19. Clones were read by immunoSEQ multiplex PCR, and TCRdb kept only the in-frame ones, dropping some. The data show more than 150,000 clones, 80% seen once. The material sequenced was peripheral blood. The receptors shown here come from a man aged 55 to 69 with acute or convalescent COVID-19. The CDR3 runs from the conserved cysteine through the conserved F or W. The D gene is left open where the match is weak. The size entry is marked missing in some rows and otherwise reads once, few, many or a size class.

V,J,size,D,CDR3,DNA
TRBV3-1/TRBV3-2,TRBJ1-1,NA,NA,CASSQEGAQGTEAFF,TGTGCCAGCAGCCAAGAAGGGGCTCAGGGTACTGAAGCTTTCTTT
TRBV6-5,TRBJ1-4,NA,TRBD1,CASSRGQANEKLFF,TGTGCCAGCAGTAGGGGACAGGCTAATGAAAAACTGTTTTTT
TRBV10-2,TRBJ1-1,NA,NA,CASSETAGSVAFF,TGCGCCAGCAGTGAGACAGCTGGTTCGGTAGCTTTCTTT
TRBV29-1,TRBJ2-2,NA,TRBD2,CSVRGVGELFF,TGCAGCGTCCGGGGGGTCGGGGAGCTGTTTTTT
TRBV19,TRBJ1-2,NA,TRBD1,CASRQGPLGVYGYTF,TGTGCCAGCCGACAGGGGCCTCTGGGGGTTTATGGCTACACCTTC
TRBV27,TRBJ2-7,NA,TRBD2,CASRAGYEQYF,TGTGCCAGCAGAGCGGGGTACGAGCAGTACTTC
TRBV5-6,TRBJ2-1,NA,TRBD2,CASSPPGLADSYNEQFF,TGTGCCAGCAGCCCGCCGGGACTAGCGGACTCCTACAATGAGCAGTTCTTC
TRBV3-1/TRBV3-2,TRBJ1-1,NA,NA,CASSQIRGDKRAEAFF,TGTGCCAGCAGCCAAATCAGAGGTGACAAGAGGGCTGAAGCTTTCTTT
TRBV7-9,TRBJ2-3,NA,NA,CASSPSPSTDTQYF,TGTGCCAGCAGTCCCTCCCCCAGCACAGATACGCAGTATTTT
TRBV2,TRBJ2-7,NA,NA,CASSYDRQSSYEQYF,TGTGCCAGCAGTTACGACAGGCAAAGCTCCTACGAGCAGTACTTC
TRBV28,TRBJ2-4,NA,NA,CASSPTAIGSTRGKYF,TGTGCCAGCAGTCCTACAGCGATCGGGTCTACCCGGGGGAAGTACTTC
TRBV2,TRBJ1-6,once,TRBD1,CASRKTGTLITLHF,TGTGCCAGCAGAAAGACAGGGACCCTCATCACCCTCCACTTT
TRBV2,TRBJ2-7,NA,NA,CASSGHRVYEQYF,TGTGCCAGCAGTGGTCACAGGGTTTACGAGCAGTACTTC
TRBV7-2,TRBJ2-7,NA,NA,CASSLDSLAPYEQYF,TGTGCCAGCAGCTTGGACTCCCTCGCCCCTTACGAGCAGTACTTC
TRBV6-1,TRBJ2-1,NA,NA,CASSDTYNEQFF,TGTGCCAGCAGTGACACCTACAATGAGCAGTTCTTC
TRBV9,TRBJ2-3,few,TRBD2,CASSPRLAGNPPYF,TGTGCCAGCAGCCCCCGACTAGCGGGGAATCCACCGTATTTT
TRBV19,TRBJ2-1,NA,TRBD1,CASSTQGVGNEQFF,TGTGCCAGTAGTACACAGGGGGTGGGCAATGAGCAGTTCTTC
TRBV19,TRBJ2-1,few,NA,CASSIRRGGRYNEQFF,TGTGCCAGTAGTATCCGCAGGGGAGGGCGGTACAATGAGCAGTTCTTC
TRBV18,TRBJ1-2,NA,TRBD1,CASSPAAGGLYGYTF,TGTGCCAGCTCACCCGCGGCAGGGGGTCTCTATGGCTACACCTTC
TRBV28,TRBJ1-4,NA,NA,CASGGAGREKLFF,TGTGCCAGCGGTGGGGCGGGGCGAGAAAAACTGTTTTTT
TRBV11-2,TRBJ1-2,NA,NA,CASSSGLNYGYTF,TGTGCCAGCAGCTCAGGTCTTAACTATGGCTACACCTTC
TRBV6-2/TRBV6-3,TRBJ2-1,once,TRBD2,CASSYQRGGPNEQFF,TGTGCCAGCAGTTACCAGCGGGGGGGCCCCAATGAGCAGTTCTTC
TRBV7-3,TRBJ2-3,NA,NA,CASSLMGAGDTQYF,TGTGCCAGCAGCTTAATGGGGGCGGGAGATACGCAGTATTTT
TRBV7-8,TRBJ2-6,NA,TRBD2,CASSTGTSGGRDEANVLTF,TGTGCCAGCAGCACCGGGACTAGCGGGGGGCGGGACGAGGCCAACGTCCTGACTTTC
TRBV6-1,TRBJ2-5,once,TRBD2,CASSDGGGQETQYF,TGTGCCAGCAGTGATGGGGGGGGCCAAGAGACCCAGTACTTC
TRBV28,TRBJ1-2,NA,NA,CASNSLTNYGYTF,TGTGCCAGCAACTCCCTCACTAACTATGGCTACACCTTC
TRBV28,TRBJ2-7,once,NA,CASSSLSYEQYF,TGTGCCAGCAGTTCCCTTTCCTACGAGCAGTACTTC
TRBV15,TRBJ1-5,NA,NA,CATSRTQGDQPQHF,TGTGCCACCAGCAGAACACAGGGAGATCAGCCCCAGCATTTT
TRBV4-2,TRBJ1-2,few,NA,CASSQGGGFEESYGYTF,TGTGCCAGCAGCCAAGGGGGGGGTTTTGAGGAATCCTATGGCTACACCTTC
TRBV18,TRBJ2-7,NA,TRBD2,CASSTVGMGPPGGEQYF,TGTGCCAGCTCGACGGTTGGGATGGGGCCCCCGGGGGGAGAGCAGTACTTC
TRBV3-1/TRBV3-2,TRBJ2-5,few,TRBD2,CASSRGGAIETQYF,TGTGCCAGCAGCCGCGGGGGGGCGATTGAGACCCAGTACTTC
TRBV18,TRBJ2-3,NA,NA,CASSPRQVNTDTQYF,TGTGCCAGCTCACCGAGACAGGTGAATACAGATACGCAGTATTTT
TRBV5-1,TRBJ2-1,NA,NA,CASSLGGLDRKVYNEQFF,TGCGCCAGCAGCTTGGGGGGACTGGACAGGAAGGTATACAATGAGCAGTTCTTC
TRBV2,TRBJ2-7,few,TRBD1,CASRADRGQREQYF,TGTGCCAGCAGGGCGGACAGGGGGCAACGCGAGCAGTACTTC
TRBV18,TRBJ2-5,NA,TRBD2,CASSPRLAGDLQETQYF,TGTGCCAGCTCACCAAGGTTAGCGGGGGACCTCCAAGAGACCCAGTACTTC
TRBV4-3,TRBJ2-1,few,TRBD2,CASSQGGGAGGFDEQFF,TGCGCCAGCAGCCAAGGAGGGGGGGCGGGAGGTTTTGATGAGCAGTTCTTC
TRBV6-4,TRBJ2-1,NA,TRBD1,CASSEIQGAYNEQFF,TGTGCCAGCAGTGAAATCCAGGGGGCCTACAATGAGCAGTTCTTC
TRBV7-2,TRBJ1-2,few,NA,CASSLMSRVGGGYTF,TGTGCCAGCAGCTTAATGTCCCGCGTCGGGGGGGGCTACACCTTC
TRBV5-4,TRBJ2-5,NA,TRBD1,CASSSIDRGNQETQYF,TGTGCCAGCAGCTCAATCGACAGGGGAAACCAAGAGACCCAGTACTTC
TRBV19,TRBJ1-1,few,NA,CASSIALPTRSNTEAFF,TGTGCCAGTAGTATAGCCCTCCCGACAAGATCGAACACTGAAGCTTTCTTT
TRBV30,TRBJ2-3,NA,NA,CAWRWALDADTQYF,TGTGCCTGGAGGTGGGCATTGGATGCAGATACGCAGTATTTT
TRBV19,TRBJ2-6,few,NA,CASRGMGPGANVLTF,TGTGCCAGTAGAGGGATGGGGCCTGGGGCCAACGTCCTGACTTTC
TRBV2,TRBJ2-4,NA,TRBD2,CASSVRGDKNIQYF,TGTGCCAGCAGTGTTCGGGGGGACAAAAACATTCAGTACTTC
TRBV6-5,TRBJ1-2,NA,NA,CASNRSPYGYTF,TGTGCCAGCAATCGGTCCCCCTATGGCTACACCTTC
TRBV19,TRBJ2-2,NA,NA,CASSPQITNTGELFF,TGTGCCAGTAGTCCCCAGATAACGAACACCGGGGAGCTGTTTTTT